Below, 18 T cell receptor beta chains from the same sample are listed, as sequenced in a study of blood T cell repertoires in COVID-19. Using immunoSEQ multiplex PCR, the repertoire was profiled, and TCRdb retains in-frame clones only, with some absent. The data contain 130,000 or so clones, about four fifths of them singletons. The source material was peripheral blood. The receptors here all came from an elderly man with acute or convalescent COVID-19.

The V call is TRBV5-4, the J call TRBJ1-2; 8 bases fit TRBD1. The CDR3 loop spans 14 amino acids. J was trimmed by 5 bases and V by 4 bases; bases with no gene match: 7. The germline V gene encodes CDR1 SGHNT and CDR2 YYREEE (reference sequence). DNA for the CDR3: TGTGCCAGCAGCACGGACAGGGTGGGATATGGCTACACCTTC. This sequence encodes CASSTDRVGYGYTF. The complete variable domain, with remaining parts taken from reference TRBV5-4 and TRBJ1-2, reads ETGVTQSPTHLIKTRGQQVTLRCSSQSGHNTVSWYQQALGQGPQFIFQYYREEENGRGNFPPRFSGLQFPNYSSELNVNALELDDSALYLCASSTDRVGYGYTFGSGTRLTVV.

This clone has just a few counts. Other DNA sequences in this specimen translate into the identical CDR3. The chain recombines TRBV2 with TRBJ1-5; TRBD1 is a possible D gene (5 bases). The ends were cut back, 4 bases at V and 7 bases at J, with 11 bases in the middle. Germline CDR1 SNHLY, CDR2 FYNNEI. CDR3 length: 13 residues. In DNA, the CDR3 is TGTGCCAGCAGTGGGCAGGGTGGACAGCCCCAGCATTTT. This sequence encodes CASSGQGGQPQHF.

This clone was detected a few times. The V call is TRBV7-9, the J call TRBJ2-2; perhaps TRBD2 as D (5 bases). The germline gives CDR1 SEHNR, CDR2 FQNEAQ (reference sequence). The ends were cut back, 8 bases at V and 4 bases at J, with 20 bases in the middle. The CDR3 covers 16 residues. In DNA form, the CDR3 reads TGTGCCAGCGGCTATGGAGCGGTTCTAGGCACCGGGGAGCTGTTTTTT. It is translated as CASGYGAVLGTGELFF.

The chain uses TRBV27 and TRBJ1-6, with D tentatively TRBD1 (5 bases). Trimming removed 2 bases at V and 0 bases at J, with 14 bases between. Germline-derived CDR1 and CDR2 are MNHEY and SMNVEV (reference sequence). CDR3 size: 18 residues. The CDR3 DNA reads TGTGCCAGCAGTTTACGACAGCCCAGCAGCTCCTATAATTCACCCCTCCACTTT. Its protein product is CASSLRQPSSSYNSPLHF.

The genes are TRBV27 and TRBJ2-3, with a tentative D call TRBD2 (6 bases). Between the trimmed V and J ends, which lost 5 bases and 6 bases, there was a span of 21 bases. Germline assignment: CDR1 MNHEY and CDR2 SMNVEV (reference sequence). The CDR3 extends over 16 amino acids. The CDR3 DNA sequence: TGTGCCAGCAGTCAATACAGCGTTCAGGCGGGGGATACGCAGTATTTT. Its protein product is CASSQYSVQAGDTQYF.

The chain joins TRBV2 to TRBJ1-5; 8 positions match TRBD1. Trimming removed 3 bases from V and 4 bases from J; junction bases left unmatched: 5. The CDR3 covers 15 residues. The V gene's germline CDR1 is SNHLY and CDR2 FYNNEI. CDR3 loop: CASSDLQGANQPQHF. CDR3 nucleotides: TGTGCCAGCAGTGATCTGCAGGGGGCTAATCAGCCCCAGCATTTT.

CDR3 in DNA: TGTGCCAGCAGCCCCATTGCGGGAGGCCCCTCCTACGAGCAGTACTTC. As protein: CASSPIAGGPSYEQYF. This chain connects TRBV4-2 to TRBJ2-7, with TRBD2 matching over 8 bases. CDR1 and CDR2 from the germline V gene are LGHNA and YNFKEQ. The J segment lost 0 bases and the V segment lost 4 bases, leaving 8 bases of the junction unmatched. CDR3 length equals 16 residues.

This clone was counted between two and nine times. The chain employs TRBV21-1 and TRBJ1-5; no DNA check was done on the table's D call, TRBD1. TRBV21-1 is a known pseudogene. This CDR3 is built from 16 residues. CDR3 protein: CASRPGKTGKSQPQHF. CDR3 nucleotides: TGTGCCAGCAGGCCAGGTAAAACAGGGAAGAGTCAGCCCCAGCATTTT.

J is TRBJ1-6 and V is TRBV2; possibly TRBD1 for D (5 bases). Trimming left V 4 bases short and J 8 bases short, with 9 bases between. Per the germline V gene, CDR1 is SNHLY and CDR2 is FYNNEI. The CDR3 length is 13 residues. The CDR3 region has the DNA TGTGCCAGCAGTGTAGTAGGGGATTCACCCCTCCACTTT. This translates into CASSVVGDSPLHF.

CDR3 nucleotides: TGTGCCAGCAGCCTCCGGACTAGCGGGGGCACAGATACGCAGTATTTT. Residues: CASSLRTSGGTDTQYF. The chain employs TRBV3-1 (or the pseudogene TRBV3-2) and TRBJ2-3; TRBD2 matches 12 bases. J was trimmed by 1 base and V by 4 bases; bases with no gene match: 3. The germline CDR1 and CDR2 sequences are LGHDT and YNNKEL (reference sequence). The CDR3 sequence is 16 residues long.

This chain uses TRBV5-6 with TRBJ2-3; no firm D call. The CDR3 has 15 amino acids. Germline V CDR1 and CDR2: SGHDT, YYEEEE. V lost 0 bases and J lost 2, with 10 bases in between. The CDR3 spells CASSLAVHITDTQYF. The CDR3 nucleotides read TGTGCCAGCAGCTTGGCCGTTCACATCACAGATACGCAGTATTTT.

The CDR3 protein is CASSSRDRLYGYTF. CDR3 DNA: TGTGCCAGTAGTTCCCGGGACAGACTCTATGGCTACACCTTC. The J gene is TRBJ1-2, the V gene TRBV19; TRBD1 matches at 7 bases. This CDR3 is 14 amino acids long. CDR1 LNHDA and CDR2 SQIVND come from the germline V gene (reference sequence). Trimming cost V 5 bases and J 4 bases; bases outside gene matches: 7.

The chain recombines TRBV5-1 with TRBJ1-1; D not certain. In germline, CDR1 is SGHRS, CDR2 YFSETQ. This CDR3 spans 14 amino acids. Trimming took 4 bases from V and 6 from J, leaving 16 bases between them. CDR3 amino acids: CASSLTNSGAEAFF. CDR3 nucleotides: TGCGCCAGCAGCCTGACAAACAGCGGAGCTGAAGCTTTCTTT. Together with reference TRBV5-1 and TRBJ1-1, the CDR3 gives the full variable domain: KAGVTQTPRYLIKTRGQQVTLSCSPISGHRSVSWYQQTPGQGLQFLFEYFSETQRNKGNFPGRFSGRQFSNSRSEMNVSTLELGDSALYLCASSLTNSGAEAFFGQGTRLTVV.

CDR3 coding DNA: TGTGCCAGCAGCAACATTAACTATGGCTACACCTTC. Its protein is CASSNINYGYTF. V is TRBV6-6 and J is TRBJ1-2; D remains unclear. This CDR3 region has 12 residues. Germline V gene lookup returns CDR1 MNHNY and CDR2 SVGAGI (reference sequence). The V gene lost 6 bases and the J gene lost 1 base, with 6 bases spanning the gap.

J is TRBJ1-6 and V is TRBV7-9, with 7 bases identical to TRBD1. Trimming at V came to 5 bases and at J to 10 bases, leaving 8 bases not matched to a gene. Germline V gene lookup returns CDR1 SEHNR and CDR2 FQNEAQ (reference sequence). The CDR3 extends over 14 amino acids. CDR3 protein: CASSTTGRQSPLHF. CDR3 in DNA: TGTGCCAGCAGCACGACAGGGAGGCAATCACCCCTCCACTTT.

This clone was counted only a few times. The CDR3 region is CASSSAGQGNEQYF. CDR3 bases: TGTGCCAGCAGTTCGGCAGGACAGGGGAACGAGCAGTACTTC. The chain combines TRBV6-6 with TRBJ2-7; 9 bases agree with TRBD1. With V trimmed by 4 bases and J by 5 bases, 6 bases remained unmatched. Germline CDR1 MNHNY, CDR2 SVGAGI (reference sequence). CDR3 length: 14 residues.

V gene TRBV5-1 combines with J gene TRBJ1-1, with 7 nucleotides matching TRBD1. V gave up 4 bases and J gave up 0 bases; unmatched junction bases: 3. This CDR3 is 14 amino acids long. Germline values: CDR1 SGHRS, CDR2 YFSETQ. The CDR3 sequence: CASSTTGMNTEAFF. Here the CDR3 DNA reads TGCGCCAGCAGCACGACAGGGATGAACACTGAAGCTTTCTTT.

This clone was observed a handful of times. The rearrangement uses TRBV7-9 and TRBJ1-2, with TRBD1 identical over 12 bases. The CDR3 covers 15 residues. The germline CDR1 and CDR2 sequences are SEHNR and FQNEAQ (reference sequence). Trimming cost V 8 bases and J 2 bases; bases outside gene matches: 6. CDR3 coding DNA: TGTGCCAGCCTATGGGGGACAGGGGGCAACTATGGCTACACCTTC. Translated, it gives CASLWGTGGNYGYTF.